This is a list of T cell receptor beta chains from one sample in a study of spatial heterogeneity in lung cancer. TCRdb re-analysed the 5' RACE reads in MiXCR, keeping a single row per CDR3 protein. This repertoire shows approximately 22,000 distinct CDR3 sequences, just under 6% found once; its top ten account for approximately 35%. Material: PBMCs, obtained at surgery. Source of these receptors: a male donor with early-stage non-small cell lung cancer. CDR3s include the opening cysteine and the closing phenylalanine or tryptophan. Fields, in order: D gene, clone size, V gene, J gene, CDR3 DNA, CDR3 protein. D genes are given only for firm matches. The size field is filled for only some rows; it gives once, few, many or a size class.

D gene: TRBD1
clone size: few
V gene: TRBV7-9
J gene: TRBJ2-1
CDR3 DNA: TGTGCCAGCAGCCCACAGGGGTTTGCCAATGAGCAGTTCTTC
CDR3 protein: CASSPQGFANEQFF

D gene: .
clone size: many
V gene: TRBV12-3/TRBV12-4
J gene: TRBJ1-1
CDR3 DNA: TGTGCCAGCCATAGGTCCTCCGGGGACACAGCTTTCTTT
CDR3 protein: CASHRSSGDTAFF

D gene: TRBD1
clone size: many
V gene: TRBV12-3/TRBV12-4
J gene: TRBJ1-5
CDR3 DNA: TGTGCCAGCCAACGCGCCTTAGGGACAGGCCGAGATCAGCCCCAGCATTTT
CDR3 protein: CASQRALGTGRDQPQHF

D gene: TRBD2
clone size: many
V gene: TRBV7-9
J gene: TRBJ2-1
CDR3 DNA: TGTGCCAGCAGCTTAGGACGGGAGGGCCGTGAGCAGTTCTTC
CDR3 protein: CASSLGREGREQFF

D gene: .
clone size: .
V gene: TRBV7-9
J gene: TRBJ1-1
CDR3 DNA: TGTGCCAGCAGCCTACAGGGATCCAACACTGAAGCTTTCTTT
CDR3 protein: CASSLQGSNTEAFF

D gene: .
clone size: many
V gene: TRBV7-2
J gene: TRBJ1-1
CDR3 DNA: TGTGCCAGCAGCTTAGAATTGAGGACTGAAGCTTTCTTT
CDR3 protein: CASSLELRTEAFF

D gene: .
clone size: many
V gene: TRBV30
J gene: TRBJ2-5
CDR3 DNA: TGTGCCTGGGGGACGGGACTCCAAGAGACCCAGTACTTC
CDR3 protein: CAWGTGLQETQYF

D gene: TRBD2
clone size: many
V gene: TRBV7-9
J gene: TRBJ2-5
CDR3 DNA: TGTGCCAGTCGACTAGCGGGAAGAGGAGAGACCCAGTACTTC
CDR3 protein: CASRLAGRGETQYF

D gene: TRBD2
clone size: many
V gene: TRBV20-1
J gene: TRBJ2-1
CDR3 DNA: TGCAGTGCTAGAATAGGTACTAGCGGGAGGGCCCCGAATGAGCAGTTCTTC
CDR3 protein: CSARIGTSGRAPNEQFF

D gene: .
clone size: many
V gene: TRBV5-1
J gene: TRBJ1-1
CDR3 DNA: TGCGCCAGCAGCTTGGGGGTGGGCAGTCCCAACGCTGAAGCTTTCTTT
CDR3 protein: CASSLGVGSPNAEAFF

D gene: .
clone size: .
V gene: TRBV6-5
J gene: TRBJ2-7
CDR3 DNA: TGTGCCAGCAGTTGGCTAGGGCAGAACTACGAGCAGTACTTC
CDR3 protein: CASSWLGQNYEQYF

D gene: .
clone size: .
V gene: TRBV18
J gene: TRBJ2-3
CDR3 DNA: TGTGCCAGCTCTCCTCAGGACACAGATACGCAGTATTTT
CDR3 protein: CASSPQDTDTQYF

D gene: .
clone size: many
V gene: TRBV12-3/TRBV12-4
J gene: TRBJ1-1
CDR3 DNA: TGTGCCAGCAGTTCCTTAGGACAGCGGTGGGATGAAGCTTTCTTT
CDR3 protein: CASSSLGQRWDEAFF

D gene: TRBD2
clone size: few
V gene: TRBV3-1
J gene: TRBJ2-7
CDR3 DNA: TGTGCCAGCAGCCCCAGCGGGGGGTCCTACGAGCAGTACTTC
CDR3 protein: CASSPSGGSYEQYF

D gene: TRBD1
clone size: .
V gene: TRBV5-5
J gene: TRBJ1-4
CDR3 DNA: TGTGCCAGCAGCTCATTACAGGGGAGGACAGGTGAAAAACTGTTTTTT
CDR3 protein: CASSSLQGRTGEKLFF

D gene: TRBD2
clone size: few
V gene: TRBV20-1
J gene: TRBJ2-5
CDR3 DNA: TGCAGTGCTAGACCTAGCGGGAATAACCGGGAGACCCAGTACTTC
CDR3 protein: CSARPSGNNRETQYF

D gene: .
clone size: many
V gene: TRBV20-1
J gene: TRBJ1-2
CDR3 DNA: TGCAGTGCTAGAGCCCCCCATAGGCGGTACACCTTC
CDR3 protein: CSARAPHRRYTF

D gene: .
clone size: .
V gene: TRBV28
J gene: TRBJ2-2
CDR3 DNA: TGTGCCAGCAGCACCGGACAGAACACCGGGGAGCTGTTTTTT
CDR3 protein: CASSTGQNTGELFF

D gene: TRBD1
clone size: many
V gene: TRBV6-5
J gene: TRBJ2-2
CDR3 DNA: TGTGCCAGCAGAGAGGGACAGGGCGTCACCGGGGAGCTGTTTTTT
CDR3 protein: CASREGQGVTGELFF

D gene: TRBD1
clone size: many
V gene: TRBV27
J gene: TRBJ2-1
CDR3 DNA: TGTGCCAGCAGTCCGCCGGGACAGGGGGGGTACAATGAGCAGTTCTTC
CDR3 protein: CASSPPGQGGYNEQFF

D gene: .
clone size: many
V gene: TRBV28
J gene: TRBJ2-7
CDR3 DNA: TGTGCCAGCAGCTTCCGGATTAGCGAGCAGTACTTC
CDR3 protein: CASSFRISEQYF